A single sample gave rise to the 17 T cell receptor beta chains below, sequenced in a study of PD-1 blockade in classical Hodgkin lymphoma. Sequenced by immunoSEQ multiplex PCR; TCRdb stores in-frame clones only, minus some. This sample carries approximately 21,000 clones, about 85% of them seen once, and the ten largest clones take 10% to 15%. The time point is: cycle 4 day 1 (C4D1), after more than five weeks of nivolumab. Each patient relapsed following autologous stem cell transplantation, and prior brentuximab vedotin exposure differed. The source was peripheral blood mononuclear cells (PBMCs), collected before the fourth cycle of nivolumab. The receptor source for this set is a human donor with classical Hodgkin lymphoma.

The chain links TRBV6-5 to TRBJ2-7; 7 bases align to TRBD2. CDR1 is MNHEY, CDR2 SVGAGI, per germline. Trimming removed 6 bases from V and 3 bases from J; junction bases left unmatched: 11. There are 15 residues in the CDR3. In DNA form, the CDR3 reads TGTGCCAGCAGCCCAGAACGGGGGGTAATCTACGAGCAGTACTTC. Translating gives CASSPERGVIYEQYF.

The chain couples TRBV12-5 to TRBJ2-2; D unclear. Trimming stripped 0 bases from V and 3 bases from J, with 5 bases between. CDR1 LGHNT and CDR2 FRNRAP come from the germline V gene. The CDR3 is made up of 14 amino acids. The CDR3 region is CASGLVGDTGELFF. The DNA of the CDR3 is TGTGCTAGTGGTTTGGTGGGCGACACCGGGGAGCTGTTTTTT.

The chain uses TRBV7-8 and TRBJ2-3; 7 positions match TRBD2. Germline V gene sequence: CDR1 SGHVS, CDR2 FQNEAQ. V shed 2 bases and J 0 bases; nucleotides not matched to a gene: 17. The CDR3 extends over 20 amino acids. The CDR3 DNA sequence: TGTGCCAGCAGCTTAAGGAGGCTAGCGGCCCTAAGGACTAGCACAGATACGCAGTATTTT. It yields the protein CASSLRRLAALRTSTDTQYF.

The V and J genes are TRBV2 and TRBJ2-5; a possible D gene is TRBD2 (6 bases). V lost 11 bases and J 4 bases, leaving 14 bases between the germline ends. The CDR3 runs 12 residues. Germline CDR1 and CDR2: SNHLY and FYNNEI. Written as DNA, the CDR3 is TGTGCCGGATCGGGACTCCCAGAGACCCAGTACTTC. It yields the protein CAGSGLPETQYF.

V usage is TRBV2 and J usage is TRBJ1-1; weak D call: TRBD1 (5 bases). The CDR3 covers 13 residues. Germline CDR1 SNHLY, CDR2 FYNNEI. V was pared by 6 bases and J by 1 base, with 9 bases between. CDR3 protein: CASSGHPNTEAFF. CDR3 DNA sequence: TGTGCCAGCAGCGGACACCCGAACACTGAAGCTTTCTTT.

V usage is TRBV19 and J usage is TRBJ2-1, with D tentatively TRBD2 (5 bases). This CDR3 has 17 amino acids. The V gene's germline CDR1 is LNHDA and CDR2 SQIVND (reference sequence). Trimming cost V 4 bases and J 0 bases, with 16 bases left between them. The CDR3 protein is CASSNERSVSSYNEQFF. CDR3 nucleotide sequence: TGTGCCAGTAGTAACGAGCGGAGCGTTAGCTCCTACAATGAGCAGTTCTTC.

The rearrangement links TRBV29-1 to TRBJ2-1; no firm D call. The CDR3 is 13 residues long. From germline, CDR1 is SQVTM and CDR2 ANQGSEA. Trimming stripped 3 bases from V and 8 bases from J, with 14 bases between. For the CDR3, the DNA is TGCAGCGTTGAGGGGTCTAGGGTCGATGAGCAGTTCTTC. It encodes CSVEGSRVDEQFF.

This clone was recorded only once. The chain links TRBV29-1 to TRBJ2-7, with D perhaps matching TRBD1 or TRBD2 (5 bases each). The CDR3 sequence is 12 residues long. Between the trimmed V and J ends, which lost 6 bases and 5 bases, there was a span of 14 bases. Germline loops: CDR1 SQVTM, CDR2 ANQGSEA. The CDR3 loop is CSVSGRGNEQYF. The CDR3 bases are TGCAGCGTCTCGGGCCGGGGCAACGAGCAGTACTTC.

The rearrangement links TRBV5-1 to TRBJ2-3; D ambiguous. Trimming cost V 2 bases and J 8 bases, with 12 bases left between them. This CDR3 is built from 13 residues. The germline CDR1 and CDR2 sequences are SGHRS and YFSETQ. The DNA for the CDR3 is TGCGCCAGCAGCTTATCCCTGTCGGGTACGCAGTATTTT. It yields the protein CASSLSLSGTQYF.

This rearrangement joins TRBV18 to TRBJ2-7; 7 bases agree with TRBD1. The J segment lost 0 bases and the V segment lost 3 bases, leaving 2 bases of the junction unmatched. The CDR3 is 14 residues long. The germline CDR1 and CDR2 sequences are KGHSH and LQKENI. The CDR3 DNA follows: TGTGCCAGCTCACCGGACAGGAGCTCCTACGAGCAGTACTTC. This encodes CASSPDRSSYEQYF.

The V and J genes are TRBV5-1 and TRBJ2-7, with TRBD1 matching 11 bases. Germline V gene lookup returns CDR1 SGHRS and CDR2 YFSETQ. There are 14 residues in the CDR3. V shed 4 bases and J 3 bases; nucleotides not matched to a gene: 3. In nucleotides, the CDR3 is TGCGCCAGCAGCCTGGGACAGGGGGTCTACGAGCAGTACTTC. This encodes CASSLGQGVYEQYF.

In its sample, this clone was seen once. The rearrangement joins TRBV19 to TRBJ2-1; 11 bases are shared with TRBD2. The trim removed 7 bases at V and 9 bases at J, leaving 5 bases unmatched. CDR1 LNHDA and CDR2 SQIVND come from the germline V gene (reference sequence). The CDR3 contains 13 residues. The CDR3 nucleotides read TGTGCCAGTACCCTTAGCGGGGGGGGTGAGCAGTTCTTC. It yields the protein CASTLSGGGEQFF.

This clone was recorded a few times. V and J are TRBV11-2 and TRBJ2-1; D tentatively fits TRBD1 or TRBD2 (5 bases each). Germline values: CDR1 SGHAT, CDR2 FQNNGV. V lost 0 bases to trimming and J lost 3 bases, with 21 bases between them. This CDR3 is built from 19 residues. CDR3 protein: CASSLDYQGVVGGYNEQFF. The DNA of the CDR3 is TGTGCCAGCAGCTTAGATTATCAGGGCGTGGTTGGGGGCTACAATGAGCAGTTCTTC.

The chain joins TRBV7-2 to TRBJ2-1, with TRBD2 identical over 13 bases. Germline V lookup: CDR1 SGHTA, CDR2 FQGNSA. The CDR3 extends over 16 amino acids. The junction had 8 bases not matched to a gene; V was cut back by 5 bases and J by 7 bases. DNA of the CDR3: TGTGCCAGCAGCCCTTGGACTAGCGGGAGTGGGAATGAGCAGTTCTTC. Encoded protein: CASSPWTSGSGNEQFF.

The genes are TRBV27 and TRBJ2-7; 12 nucleotides match TRBD2. The CDR3 has 14 residues. J gave up 3 bases and V 6 bases, and 3 bases lay outside the gene matches. Germline assignment: CDR1 MNHEY and CDR2 SMNVEV (reference sequence). Here the CDR3 reads CASRVLAGGYEQYF. CDR3 nucleotide sequence: TGTGCCAGCAGAGTACTAGCGGGGGGCTACGAGCAGTACTTC.

V is TRBV18 and J is TRBJ2-7; unclear D gene. The ends were cut back, 0 bases at V and 2 bases at J, with 8 bases in the middle. Germline V CDR1 and CDR2: KGHSH, LQKENI. This CDR3 region has 14 residues. The CDR3 DNA sequence: TGTGCCAGCTCACCACCGAAAGGTACCTACGAGCAGTACTTC. As protein: CASSPPKGTYEQYF.

This rearrangement joins TRBV4-3 to TRBJ1-2, with 7 bases matching TRBD1. CDR3 length equals 15 residues. Germline CDR1 and CDR2: LGHNA and YSLEER. J lost 4 bases, V lost 0 bases, and 5 bases had no gene match. Here the CDR3 reads CASSQEGQAGYGYTF. DNA for the CDR3: TGCGCCAGCAGCCAAGAAGGACAGGCGGGCTATGGCTACACCTTC.